Listed here are 24 T cell receptor beta chains from one sample, sequenced in a study of blood T cell repertoires in COVID-19. Sequenced by immunoSEQ multiplex PCR; TCRdb stores in-frame clones only, minus some. The table shows approximately 300,000 clones, with approximately 86% occurring only once. The specimen was PBMCs or T cells enriched from blood (not recorded which). The source is a woman between 18 and 29 years old who had recovered from COVID-19.

The rearrangement joins TRBV19 to TRBJ1-3; D not certain. Looked up from germline, CDR1 is LNHDA and CDR2 is SQIVND (reference sequence). The CDR3 runs to 16 residues. The V end was cut by 3 bases, the J end by 0 bases, with 12 bases between. The CDR3 DNA is TGTGCCAGTAGTATGGGTCGGGTAAACTCTGGAAACACCATATATTTT. Translated: CASSMGRVNSGNTIYF.

The chain carries TRBV7-2 and TRBJ2-2, with TRBD2 matching over 8 bases. Germline-derived CDR1 and CDR2 are SGHTA and FQGNSA. The CDR3 contains 16 residues. V dropped 5 bases and J dropped 2; count of bases not matched to a gene: 7. The CDR3 loop reads CASSALAGTNTGELFF. CDR3 nucleotide sequence: TGTGCCAGCAGCGCCTTAGCGGGAACAAACACCGGGGAGCTGTTTTTT.

This clone was detected only once. The J gene is TRBJ2-1, the V gene TRBV24-1; TRBD1 matches at 9 bases. Losses at the gene ends were 9 bases for V and 5 bases for J; bases not matched to a gene: 13. This CDR3 contains 16 residues. CDR1 is KGHDR and CDR2 is SFDVKD in the germline V gene. The CDR3 bases are TGTGCCACCGGAAGGCAAGGGACAGGGCGAGACAATGAGCAGTTCTTC. Protein: CATGRQGTGRDNEQFF.

The chain is built from TRBV18 and TRBJ2-7, with TRBD2 as a possible D gene (5 bases). Germline assignment: CDR1 KGHSH and CDR2 LQKENI. The CDR3 extends over 15 amino acids. V was clipped by 4 bases and J by 3 bases, with 16 bases between them. The CDR3 sequence: CASSRPSSRVYEQYF. As DNA, the CDR3 is TGTGCCAGCTCACGGCCCAGTTCGAGGGTCTACGAGCAGTACTTC.

The V and J genes are TRBV10-3 and TRBJ2-5; no firm D call. The CDR3 runs 15 residues. Germline CDR1 ENHRY, CDR2 SYGVKD. V was trimmed by 2 bases and J by 1 base, leaving 11 bases between them. The CDR3, as DNA: TGTGCCATCAGTGAGGTGGCGGCGGCCCAAGAGACCCAGTACTTC. Protein sequence: CAISEVAAAQETQYF.

This clone was recorded only once. V gene TRBV5-4 combines with J gene TRBJ2-7; 9 bases are a match to TRBD2. Germline V CDR1 and CDR2: SGHNT, YYREEE (reference sequence). Trimming took 0 bases from V and 0 from J; bases not matched to a gene: 4. The CDR3 contains 16 residues. CDR3 sequence reads: CASSLEGGGASYEQYF. For the CDR3, the DNA is TGTGCCAGCAGCTTGGAGGGCGGGGGGGCCTCCTACGAGCAGTACTTC.

The count of this clone is one. V and J are TRBV29-1 and TRBJ2-2; D may be TRBD1 (7 bases). V gave up 4 bases and J gave up 2 bases, with 11 bases separating them. The CDR3 is made up of 14 amino acids. CDR1 is SQVTM and CDR2 is ANQGSEA in the germline V gene. The CDR3 DNA follows: TGCAGCGTTGTCAGGGGGGTAAACACCGGGGAGCTGTTTTTT. Amino acid sequence: CSVVRGVNTGELFF.

This chain joins TRBV29-1 and TRBJ1-1; D not resolved. Germline V gives CDR1 SQVTM, CDR2 ANQGSEA. This CDR3 has 13 residues. Trimming stripped 6 bases from V and 1 base from J, with 12 bases between. The CDR3 DNA is TGCAGCGTGGCTCACGACAAGAACACTGAAGCTTTCTTT. Protein product: CSVAHDKNTEAFF.

V and J are TRBV10-3 and TRBJ2-2, with D perhaps matching TRBD1 (6 bases). V gave up 11 bases and J gave up 4 bases, with 17 bases separating them. Germline values: CDR1 ENHRY, CDR2 SYGVKD. The CDR3 is made up of 14 amino acids. The CDR3: CAASPGAGTGELFF. The CDR3 DNA reads as TGTGCCGCATCACCAGGGGCCGGCACCGGGGAGCTGTTTTTT.

The rearrangement uses TRBV19 and TRBJ2-6; D gene uncertain. Germline values: CDR1 LNHDA, CDR2 SQIVND (reference sequence). The V gene lost 6 bases and the J gene lost 2 bases, with 17 bases spanning the gap. The CDR3 is 17 residues long. In DNA form, the CDR3 reads TGTGCCAGTAGGGTGAACAGTTGGGCCCCTGGGGCCAACGTCCTGACTTTC. As protein: CASRVNSWAPGANVLTF.

This rearrangement joins TRBV28 to TRBJ2-3; D gene unclear. The CDR3 covers 15 residues. The germline gives CDR1 MDHEN, CDR2 SYDVKM. V was clipped by 1 base and J by 0 bases, with 8 bases between them. The CDR3 reads CASSLLGSSTDTQYF. Written as DNA, the CDR3 is TGTGCCAGCAGTTTATTGGGCTCTAGCACAGATACGCAGTATTTT.

This clone was counted between two and nine times. The V gene is TRBV3-1 (or the pseudogene TRBV3-2), the J gene TRBJ2-5; 11 bases match TRBD2. This CDR3 is built from 16 residues. Looked up from germline, CDR1 is LGHDT and CDR2 is YNNKEL (reference sequence). V gave up 5 bases and J gave up 5 bases; unmatched junction bases: 10. CDR3 sequence: CASSDELAGAIETQYF. Written as DNA, the CDR3 is TGTGCCAGCAGCGACGAACTAGCGGGAGCCATTGAGACCCAGTACTTC.

The V and J genes are TRBV11-2 and TRBJ2-5; D may be TRBD1 (6 bases). The CDR3 length is 17 residues. Germline V gene sequence: CDR1 SGHAT, CDR2 FQNNGV. V lost 1 base and J lost 0, with 15 bases in between. The CDR3 region has the DNA TGTGCCAGCAGCTTAGGAAAACAGGGTACTTACCAAGAGACCCAGTACTTC. It translates to CASSLGKQGTYQETQYF. The full variable domain, rest sourced from reference TRBV11-2 and TRBJ2-5, is EAGVAQSPRYKIIEKRQSVAFWCNPISGHATLYWYQQILGQGPKLLIQFQNNGVVDDSQLPKDRFSAERLKGVDSTLKIQPAKLEDSAVYLCASSLGKQGTYQETQYFGPGTRLLVL.

V usage is TRBV12-5 and J usage is TRBJ2-1; possible D gene TRBD2, 6 bases. Per germline, CDR1 LGHNT and CDR2 FRNRAP. CDR3 size: 13 residues. The V and J ends lost 1 base and 9 bases respectively, with 10 bases between them. The CDR3 spells CASGLAGGGEQFF. The CDR3 coding sequence is TGTGCTAGTGGTTTGGCCGGGGGAGGTGAGCAGTTCTTC.

This clone was counted once. The chain joins TRBV5-6 to TRBJ2-7; 7 bases are a match to TRBD2. Per germline, CDR1 SGHDT and CDR2 YYEEEE. J gave up 2 bases and V 2 bases, and 4 bases lay outside the gene matches. The CDR3 sequence is 14 residues long. The CDR3, as DNA: TGTGCCAGCAGCTTCGGTCTAGCGGCCTACGAGCAGTACTTC. Encoded protein: CASSFGLAAYEQYF.

This clone appeared a few times. The chain joins TRBV24-1 to TRBJ2-3, with D unclear. Trimming pared 4 bases from V and 0 bases from J, leaving 4 bases between. CDR1 and CDR2 (germline): KGHDR, SFDVKD. The CDR3 runs 13 residues. The DNA for the CDR3 is TGTGCCACCAGTGACCCTAGCACAGATACGCAGTATTTT. Its translation: CATSDPSTDTQYF.

This chain joins TRBV15 and TRBJ1-2; D is ambiguous. The ends were cut back, 1 base at V and 5 bases at J, with 14 bases in the middle. This CDR3 contains 15 residues. The V gene's germline CDR1 is LNHNV and CDR2 YYDKDF (reference sequence). Here the CDR3 DNA reads TGTGCCACCAGCAGAGTAGACGGCGGCTTATATGGCTACACCTTC. This translates into CATSRVDGGLYGYTF.

The chain joins TRBV10-1 to TRBJ2-5; 8 bases fit TRBD1. The CDR3 is made up of 16 amino acids. CDR1 WNHNN and CDR2 SYGVQD come from the germline V gene (reference sequence). V lost 0 bases and J lost 4; bases outside the gene matches: 7. This chain's CDR3 is CASSESTSGQGETQYF. In DNA form, the CDR3 reads TGCGCCAGCAGTGAGTCGACCTCCGGACAGGGAGAGACCCAGTACTTC.

The chain has TRBV28 and TRBJ2-7, with TRBD2 identical over 7 bases. V trimming: 6 bases; J trimming: 6 bases; junction bases outside the gene matches: 14. The CDR3 has 15 residues. From germline, CDR1 is MDHEN and CDR2 SYDVKM. The CDR3 loop reads CASSAPRLWGGEQYF. The CDR3 DNA is TGTGCCAGCAGCGCCCCTCGTTTGTGGGGGGGCGAGCAGTACTTC. The entire variable domain, with the rest obtained from reference TRBV28 and TRBJ2-7, is as follows: DVKVTQSSRYLVKRTGEKVFLECVQDMDHENMFWYRQDPGLGLRLIYFSYDVKMKEKGDIPEGYSVSREKKERFSLILESASTNQTSMYLCASSAPRLWGGEQYFGPGTRLTVT.

This chain links TRBV27 with TRBJ1-1; 7 bases fit TRBD1. This CDR3 is built from 16 residues. Germline V CDR1 and CDR2: MNHEY, SMNVEV (reference sequence). Trimming at V came to 6 bases and at J to 4 bases, leaving 14 bases not matched to a gene. DNA for the CDR3: TGTGCCAGCAGCGTTCGGGGAAGGGGGCTGCGCACTGAAGCTTTCTTT. Amino acids: CASSVRGRGLRTEAFF.

The chain is built from TRBV7-8 and TRBJ2-5; 8 bases fit TRBD1. V lost 2 bases and J lost 4; bases outside the gene matches: 9. Germline CDR1 and CDR2: SGHVS and FQNEAQ. CDR3 length: 16 amino acids. CDR3 sequence (DNA): TGTGCCAGCAGCTTACCAATAGGACAGGGCGCAGAGACCCAGTACTTC. Its protein is CASSLPIGQGAETQYF.

This clone was seen just once. The rearrangement joins TRBV7-2 to TRBJ1-1, with TRBD1 identical over 7 bases. The CDR3 runs to 14 residues. V was clipped by 4 bases and J by 4 bases; unmatched bases: 6. CDR1 is SGHTA, CDR2 FQGNSA, per germline. CDR3 protein: CASSYRTGTTEAFF. CDR3 nucleotide sequence: TGTGCCAGCAGCTACCGGACAGGAACCACTGAAGCTTTCTTT.

This chain uses TRBV18 with TRBJ2-5; D might be TRBD2 (5 bases). Germline CDR1 is KGHSH and CDR2 is LQKENI. There are 13 residues in the CDR3. Trimming took off 2 bases at V and 6 bases at J, with 10 bases between the two ends. CDR3 residues: CASSPEGRKTQYF. In DNA, the CDR3 is TGTGCCAGCTCACCAGAGGGAAGGAAGACCCAGTACTTC.

The genes are TRBV30 and TRBJ2-3; D possibly corresponds to TRBD1 (5 bases). The CDR3 length is 15 residues. Trimming pared 1 base from V and 2 bases from J, leaving 13 bases between. In germline, CDR1 is GTSNPN, CDR2 SVGIG (reference sequence). CDR3: CAWSEGVGATDTQYF. The CDR3 bases are TGTGCCTGGAGTGAAGGGGTTGGGGCCACAGATACGCAGTATTTT. The variable domain in full, with the rest retrieved from reference TRBV30 and TRBJ2-3, is SQTIHQWPATLVQPVGSPLSLECTVEGTSNPNLYWYRQAAGRGLQLLFYSVGIGQISSEVPQNLSASRPQDRQFILSSKKLLLSDSGFYLCAWSEGVGATDTQYFGPGTRLTVL.